Sequencing of this TCR beta chain was carried out in a study of human T cells and chemical hapten exposure. Study in general: The study sensitized with 2% DPC on a 2 cm by 2 cm patch of upper inner arm skin.

Using its own MiXCR run on the RACE reads, TCRdb lists one record per CDR3 protein. The sample gives about 70,000 distinct CDR3 sequences, around 8.8% of which show up once; about 3.5% is in the top ten. Regarding the study as a whole: Among expanded TCRs, significantly more large CDR3 similarity clusters formed than among controls.

The CDR3 length is 15 residues. The V segment lost 3 bases and the J segment 3 bases; nucleotides outside the gene matches: 8. Looked up from germline, CDR1 is ENHRY and CDR2 is SYGVKD. This clonotype was counted a few times. Its cognate antigen is unknown. Specified time point: patch test 2, 6 weeks after DPC sensitization. Treatment meaning: therapeutic diphenylcyclopropenone sensitization with weekly scalp DPC. The authors' total RNA extraction used unfractionated whole blood. The chain joins TRBV10-3 to TRBJ2-7; 7 nucleotides align to TRBD1. The receptor was isolated from a woman aged 45-60 years with alopecia areata. Some clones in this sample may be carry-over from other donors' samples. The sample was whole blood, taken in connection with sensitization to the hapten diphenylcyclopropenone (DPC). The chain's CDR3 is CAISDPTGVDYEQYF. The CDR3 region has the DNA TGTGCCATCAGTGACCCCACAGGGGTCGACTACGAGCAGTACTTC.